The 14 T cell receptor beta chains listed next were all sequenced from one sample in a study of STAT3 mutations in large granular lymphocyte leukemia. Method: immunoSEQ multiplex PCR; TCRdb's copy keeps in-frame clones and lacks some. The table records about 40,000 clones, over 75% of them present only once. The study, taken as a whole, reports: At least one immunodominant TCR beta clonotype appeared in every T-cell large granular lymphocyte leukemia patient.

For these TCRs, the target antigens are not known. The sequenced sample was PBMCs. Receptors originate from a human donor with T large granular lymphocyte leukemia. Some clones in this sample may be carry-over from other donors' samples.

The chain joins TRBV11-2 to TRBJ1-6, with TRBD1 as a possible D gene (5 bases). CDR3 size: 15 residues. Trimming pared 0 bases from V and 10 bases from J, leaving 13 bases between. CDR1 SGHAT and CDR2 FQNNGV come from the germline V gene. CDR3: CASSLEVGGTSPLHF. CDR3 sequence (DNA): TGTGCCAGCAGCTTAGAAGTGGGGGGTACCTCACCCCTCCACTTT.

CDR3 coding DNA: TGTGCCAGCAGCTTAGGCGGGGTGGGCTATGGCTACACCTTC. It specifies CASSLGGVGYGYTF. The V call is TRBV11-2, the J call TRBJ1-2; D is uncertain. Deletions cut 1 base from V and 4 bases from J, with 10 bases between. Germline V gene sequence: CDR1 SGHAT, CDR2 FQNNGV. The CDR3 loop spans 14 amino acids.

J is TRBJ2-1 and V is TRBV25-1; 8 bases agree with TRBD2. V was clipped by 3 bases and J by 3 bases; unmatched bases: 4. CDR3 size: 15 residues. Germline CDR1 MGHDK, CDR2 SYGVNS. CDR3 sequence: CASSDPGLDYNEQFF. As DNA, the CDR3 is TGTGCCAGCAGTGACCCGGGACTAGACTACAATGAGCAGTTCTTC.

The sample holds one count of this clone. The chain recombines TRBV10-1 with TRBJ2-3; D is ambiguous. V was pared by 7 bases and J by 2 bases, with 10 bases between. This CDR3 has 13 amino acids. Germline CDR1 reads WNHNN; CDR2 reads SYGVQD (reference sequence). This CDR3 is CASNARATDTQYF. As DNA, the CDR3 is TGCGCCAGCAACGCTAGGGCCACAGATACGCAGTATTTT.

V and J are TRBV4-3 and TRBJ2-1; D possibly uses TRBD1 or TRBD2 (6 bases each). Germline V gives CDR1 LGHNA, CDR2 YSLEER. CDR3 length: 16 amino acids. V lost 4 bases and J lost 3, with 16 bases in between. For the CDR3, the DNA is TGCGCCAGCAGCCTTCGTGGGGGGCCACACTACAATGAGCAGTTCTTC. It is translated as CASSLRGGPHYNEQFF.

The chain uses TRBV11-2 and TRBJ2-5, with TRBD2 as a possible D gene (6 bases). This CDR3 region has 13 residues. Trimming left V 0 bases short and J 9 bases short, with 11 bases between. Germline lookup yields CDR1 SGHAT and CDR2 FQNNGV. The CDR3 loop reads CASSLESSGAQYF. CDR3 DNA sequence: TGTGCCAGCAGCTTAGAATCTTCGGGGGCCCAGTACTTC.

This clone has only one observation. The CDR3 loop reads CASSLGLAGSGELFF. CDR3 nucleotides: TGTGCCAGCAGCCTAGGACTAGCGGGCTCCGGGGAGCTGTTTTTT. The rearrangement joins TRBV7-9 to TRBJ2-2; TRBD2 matches 11 bases. The V and J ends lost 5 bases and 6 bases, in that order; junction bases with no gene match: 5. Germline V lookup: CDR1 SEHNR, CDR2 FQNEAQ (reference sequence). This CDR3 is 15 amino acids long.

The V and J genes are TRBV6-6 and TRBJ1-1; no firm D call. The length of the CDR3 is 13 residues. Germline V CDR1 and CDR2: MNHNY, SVGAGI (reference sequence). V was shortened by 5 bases and J by 5 bases, with 12 bases between the two germline ends. CDR3 region: CASSNRMRTEAFF. For the CDR3, the DNA is TGTGCCAGCAGTAACAGAATGAGAACTGAAGCTTTCTTT.

The chain links TRBV5-1 to TRBJ2-5; D not certain. V was trimmed by 0 bases and J by 5 bases, leaving 11 bases between them. Germline V lookup: CDR1 SGHRS, CDR2 YFSETQ. The CDR3 has 14 residues. This CDR3 reads CASSLERPRETQYF. In DNA form, the CDR3 reads TGCGCCAGCAGCTTGGAACGACCTCGGGAGACCCAGTACTTC.

This chain joins TRBV4-1 and TRBJ2-1; 8 bases agree with TRBD1. The CDR3 length is 16 residues. The ends lost 3 bases at V and 8 bases at J; junction bases unmatched: 12. Germline assignment: CDR1 MGHRA and CDR2 YSYEKL. This CDR3 is CASSHEGTGSAHEQFF. Here the CDR3 DNA reads TGCGCCAGCAGCCATGAGGGGACAGGAAGTGCACATGAGCAGTTCTTC.

The chain carries TRBV6-5 and TRBJ2-2; 7 bases agree with TRBD2. V shed 2 bases, J shed 7 bases, and the junction held 10 bases outside the gene matches. Germline V lookup: CDR1 MNHEY, CDR2 SVGAGI. This CDR3 is 16 amino acids long. The CDR3 loop is CASSYAGPGEGGELFF. The CDR3 DNA follows: TGTGCCAGCAGTTACGCCGGACCCGGGGAGGGCGGGGAGCTGTTTTTT.

The chain couples TRBV27 to TRBJ2-2; 10 bases align to TRBD1. Per germline, CDR1 MNHEY and CDR2 SMNVEV (reference sequence). The CDR3 spans 16 residues. With 4 bases clipped from V and 3 bases from J, the junction kept 5 bases outside the gene matches. Here the CDR3 reads CASSSRDRGYTGELFF. The CDR3 DNA sequence: TGTGCCAGCAGTTCCCGGGACAGGGGTTACACCGGGGAGCTGTTTTTT.

V gene TRBV7-2 combines with J gene TRBJ1-5, with D possibly TRBD1 on 5 matching bases. The CDR3 length is 15 residues. CDR1 and CDR2 from the germline V gene are SGHTA and FQGNSA. V lost 4 bases and J 0 bases, leaving 10 bases between the germline ends. The CDR3 here is CASSSGPYSNQPQHF. As DNA, the CDR3 is TGTGCCAGCAGCTCGGGACCCTATAGCAATCAGCCCCAGCATTTT. Based on the CDR3 plus reference TRBV7-2 and TRBJ1-5, the full variable domain is GAGVSQSPSNKVTEKGKDVELRCDPISGHTALYWYRQSLGQGLEFLIYFQGNSAPDKSGLPSDRFSAERTGGSVSTLTIQRTQQEDSAVYLCASSSGPYSNQPQHFGDGTRLSIL.

The chain recombines TRBV4-1 with TRBJ1-2; D ambiguous. From germline, CDR1 is MGHRA and CDR2 YSYEKL. The V end lost 0 bases, the J end lost 4 bases, and 9 bases lay between the germline ends. The CDR3 covers 14 residues. For the CDR3, the DNA is TGCGCCAGCAGCCAAGATCGGGGTACCTATGGCTACACCTTC. It translates to CASSQDRGTYGYTF.